The T cell receptor beta chain described here comes from a study of identical twins. Overall study findings and caveats: Twin sharing of out-of-frame TCR alpha was underestimated by models in monozygotic pairs. High-abundance cord blood beta clonotypes had fewer insertions; memory repertoires showed none. Invariant MAIT and iNKT cells are populations that could partly confound zero-insertion analyses.

With template switching, a universal primer site was added, and the cDNA carried unique molecular identifiers. From the 5' RACE reads, TCRdb called clonotypes with MiXCR, one entry per CDR3 protein. The sample consists of hundreds of thousands of distinct CDR3 sequences, roughly 6.2% of them appearing once. A remark on this clonotype: Its antigen is not identified.

This CDR3 is 15 amino acids long. Trimming left V 1 base short and J 1 base short, with 10 bases between. This clonotype originated in a man between 18 and 35 years old in good health. Sequencing was carried out using naive T cells sorted from blood. The chain has TRBV12-3 or TRBV12-4 and TRBJ1-2; a weak D match, TRBD1 (6 bases). The CDR3 is CASSLGDTINYGYTF. CDR3 in DNA: TGTGCCAGCAGTTTAGGGGACACAATTAACTATGGCTACACCTTC.